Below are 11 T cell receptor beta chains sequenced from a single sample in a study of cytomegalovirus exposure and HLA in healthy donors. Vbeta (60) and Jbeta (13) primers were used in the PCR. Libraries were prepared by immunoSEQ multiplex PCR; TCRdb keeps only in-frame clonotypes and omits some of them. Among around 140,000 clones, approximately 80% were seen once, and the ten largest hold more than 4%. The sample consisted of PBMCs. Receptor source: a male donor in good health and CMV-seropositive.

The CDR3 coding sequence is TGTGCCACCAGCTTGAGTAATGAGCAGTTCTTC. This sequence encodes CATSLSNEQFF. The chain employs TRBV15 and TRBJ2-1; D not resolved. The CDR3 consists of 11 residues. V lost 5 bases and J 7 bases, leaving 6 bases between the germline ends. The V gene's germline CDR1 is LNHNV and CDR2 YYDKDF (reference sequence). The full variable domain, its missing parts supplied by reference TRBV15 and TRBJ2-1, is DAMVIQNPRYQVTQFGKPVTLSCSQTLNHNVMYWYQQKSSQAPKLLFHYYDKDFNNEADTPDNFQSRRPNTSFCFLDIRSPGLGDTAMYLCATSLSNEQFFGPGTRLTVL.

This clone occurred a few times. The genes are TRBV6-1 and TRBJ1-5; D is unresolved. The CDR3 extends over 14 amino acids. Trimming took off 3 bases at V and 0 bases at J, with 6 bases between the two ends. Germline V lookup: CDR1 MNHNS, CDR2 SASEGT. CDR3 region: CASSEYSSNQPQHF. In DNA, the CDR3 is TGTGCCAGCAGTGAGTACAGTAGCAATCAGCCCCAGCATTTT.

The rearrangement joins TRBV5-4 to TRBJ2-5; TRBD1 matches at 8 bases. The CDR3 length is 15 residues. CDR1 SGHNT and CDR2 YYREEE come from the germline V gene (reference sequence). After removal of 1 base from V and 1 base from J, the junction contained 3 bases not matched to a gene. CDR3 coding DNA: TGTGCCAGCAGCTTGAACAGGGGGAGCCAAGAGACCCAGTACTTC. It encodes CASSLNRGSQETQYF.

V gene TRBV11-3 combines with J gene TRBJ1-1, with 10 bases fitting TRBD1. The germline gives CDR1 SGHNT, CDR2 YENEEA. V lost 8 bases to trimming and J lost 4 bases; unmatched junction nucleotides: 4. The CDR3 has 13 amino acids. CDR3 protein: CASSRTGGTEAFF. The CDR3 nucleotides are TGTGCCAGCTCCCGGACAGGGGGCACTGAAGCTTTCTTT. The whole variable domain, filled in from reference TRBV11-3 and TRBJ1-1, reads EAGVVQSPRYKIIEKKQPVAFWCNPISGHNTLYWYLQNLGQGPELLIRYENEEAVDDSQLPKDRFSAERLKGVDSTLKIQPAELGDSAVYLCASSRTGGTEAFFGQGTRLTVV.

CDR3 DNA: TGTGCCAGCCAGGGGAGTTCCTACGAGCAGTACTTC. Amino acids: CASQGSSYEQYF. The genes are TRBV6-5 and TRBJ2-7, with D possibly TRBD1 on 6 matching bases. Trimming cost V 8 bases and J 1 base, with 9 bases left between them. The CDR3 is 12 residues long. The germline gives CDR1 MNHEY, CDR2 SVGAGI.

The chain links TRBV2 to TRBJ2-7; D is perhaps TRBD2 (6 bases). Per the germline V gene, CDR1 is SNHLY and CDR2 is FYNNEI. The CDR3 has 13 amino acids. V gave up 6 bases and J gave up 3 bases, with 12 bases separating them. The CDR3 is CASSRTTRYEQYF. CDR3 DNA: TGTGCCAGCAGCCGGACTACCCGCTACGAGCAGTACTTC. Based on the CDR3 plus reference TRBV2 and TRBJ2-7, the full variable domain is EPEVTQTPSHQVTQMGQEVILRCVPISNHLYFYWYRQILGQKVEFLVSFYNNEISEKSEIFDDQFSVERPDGSNFTLKIRSTKLEDSAMYFCASSRTTRYEQYFGPGTRLTVT.

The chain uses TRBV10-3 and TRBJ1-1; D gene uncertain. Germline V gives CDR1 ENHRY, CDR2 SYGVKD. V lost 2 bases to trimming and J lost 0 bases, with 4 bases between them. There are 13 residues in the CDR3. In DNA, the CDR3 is TGTGCCATCAGTGAGACAATGAACACTGAAGCTTTCTTT. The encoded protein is CAISETMNTEAFF.

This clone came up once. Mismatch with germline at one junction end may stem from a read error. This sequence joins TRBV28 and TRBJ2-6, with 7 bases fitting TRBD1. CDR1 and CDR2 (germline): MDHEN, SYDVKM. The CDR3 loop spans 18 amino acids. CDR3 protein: CASSFNTGAPTGANGLTF. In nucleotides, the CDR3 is TGTGCCAGCAGTTTCAACACAGGGGCCCCAACTGGGGCCAACGGCCTGACTTTC.

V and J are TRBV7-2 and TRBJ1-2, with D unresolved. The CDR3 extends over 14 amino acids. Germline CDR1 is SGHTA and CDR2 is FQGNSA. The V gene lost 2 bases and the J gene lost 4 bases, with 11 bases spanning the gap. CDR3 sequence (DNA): TGTGCCAGCAGCTTACTCCAGGAGGGCTATGGCTACACCTTC. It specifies CASSLLQEGYGYTF.

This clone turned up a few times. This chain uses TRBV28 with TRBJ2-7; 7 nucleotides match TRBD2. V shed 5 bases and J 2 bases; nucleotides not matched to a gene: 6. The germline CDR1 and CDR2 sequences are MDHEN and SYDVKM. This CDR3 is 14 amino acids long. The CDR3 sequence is CASSPTSATYEQYF. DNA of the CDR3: TGTGCCAGCAGTCCTACTAGCGCTACCTACGAGCAGTACTTC. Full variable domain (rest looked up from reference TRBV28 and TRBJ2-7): DVKVTQSSRYLVKRTGEKVFLECVQDMDHENMFWYRQDPGLGLRLIYFSYDVKMKEKGDIPEGYSVSREKKERFSLILESASTNQTSMYLCASSPTSATYEQYFGPGTRLTVT.

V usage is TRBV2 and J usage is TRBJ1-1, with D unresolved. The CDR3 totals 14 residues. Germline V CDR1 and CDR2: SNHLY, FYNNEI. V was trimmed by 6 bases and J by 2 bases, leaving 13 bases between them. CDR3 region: CASSPWGENTEAFF. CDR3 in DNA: TGTGCCAGCAGCCCCTGGGGAGAAAACACTGAAGCTTTCTTT. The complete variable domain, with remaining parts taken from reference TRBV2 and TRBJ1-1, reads EPEVTQTPSHQVTQMGQEVILRCVPISNHLYFYWYRQILGQKVEFLVSFYNNEISEKSEIFDDQFSVERPDGSNFTLKIRSTKLEDSAMYFCASSPWGENTEAFFGQGTRLTVV.